This T cell receptor (beta chain) was recovered during a study of beta chain features in type 1 diabetes. The V and J ends lost 2 bases and 1 base respectively, with 11 bases between them. Germline CDR1 reads KGHSH; CDR2 reads LQKENI. This CDR3 has 15 residues. This clone was seen only a few times. The investigators reverse transcribed all of the isolated RNA, so they sequenced expressed TCRB transcripts. The repertoire was sequenced with immunoSEQ multiplex PCR; TCRdb's copy has only in-frame clones and lacks some. Of 330,000 or so clones in the sample, 12% to 15% were seen once. The chain has TRBV18 and TRBJ1-1; possibly TRBD1 for D (5 bases). The sample was central memory CD4+ T cells from blood. The receptor's source is a man aged 25-45 years in good health. The CDR3 sequence is CASSPSGVWNTEAFF. The CDR3 DNA reads as TGTGCCAGCTCACCATCGGGGGTTTGGAACACTGAAGCTTTCTTT.